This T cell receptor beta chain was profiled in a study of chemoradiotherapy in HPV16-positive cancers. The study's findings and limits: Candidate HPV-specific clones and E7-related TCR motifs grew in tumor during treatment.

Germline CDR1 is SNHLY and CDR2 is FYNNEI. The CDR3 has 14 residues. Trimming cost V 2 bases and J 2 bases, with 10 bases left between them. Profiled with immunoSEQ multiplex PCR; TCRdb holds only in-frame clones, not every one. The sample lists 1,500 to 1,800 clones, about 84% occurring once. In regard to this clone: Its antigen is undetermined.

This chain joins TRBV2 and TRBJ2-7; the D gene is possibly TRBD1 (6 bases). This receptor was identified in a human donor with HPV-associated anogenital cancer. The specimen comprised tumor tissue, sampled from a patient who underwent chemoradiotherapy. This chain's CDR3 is CASSETGLAYEQYF. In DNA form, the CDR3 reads TGTGCCAGCAGTGAAACAGGGCTCGCCTACGAGCAGTACTTC. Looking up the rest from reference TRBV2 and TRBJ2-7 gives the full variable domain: EPEVTQTPSHQVTQMGQEVILRCVPISNHLYFYWYRQILGQKVEFLVSFYNNEISEKSEIFDDQFSVERPDGSNFTLKIRSTKLEDSAMYFCASSETGLAYEQYFGPGTRLTVT.